Listed below are T cell receptor beta chains from one sample, sequenced in a study of blood T cell repertoires in COVID-19. The method was immunoSEQ multiplex PCR; TCRdb's version includes in-frame clones alone and lacks a portion of them. The data contain 150,000 or so clones, around 91% of them singletons. The sequenced sample consisted of peripheral blood. Receptor source: a woman in her thirties or forties with acute or convalescent COVID-19. Each CDR3 is given with its conserved first and last residue. Fields, in order: V gene, D gene, clone size, J gene, CDR3 DNA, CDR3 protein. D genes are given only for firm matches. Clone size, where shown, is once, few, many, or a class for clones that have expanded.

v_gene: TRBV19; d_gene: -; abundance: -; j_gene: TRBJ2-7; CDR3nt: TGTGCCAGTAGTATGGGAGAACGGGCCTACGAGCAGTACTTC; CDR3aa: CASSMGERAYEQYF
v_gene: TRBV18; d_gene: -; abundance: -; j_gene: TRBJ1-1; CDR3nt: TGTGCCAGCTCACTAGCGTCGGAGAACACTGAAGCTTTCTTT; CDR3aa: CASSLASENTEAFF
v_gene: TRBV5-5; d_gene: TRBD1; abundance: once; j_gene: TRBJ1-4; CDR3nt: TGTGCCAGCAGCTTGGGACAGGGGCATGAAAAACTGTTTTTT; CDR3aa: CASSLGQGHEKLFF
v_gene: TRBV5-1; d_gene: -; abundance: once; j_gene: TRBJ2-1; CDR3nt: TGCGCCAGCAGCTTGGTCAGGGGTGGGTACAATGAGCAGTTCTTC; CDR3aa: CASSLVRGGYNEQFF
v_gene: TRBV14; d_gene: TRBD2; abundance: once; j_gene: TRBJ2-2; CDR3nt: TGTGCCAGCAGCCAACGGCTAGCGGCCACCGGGGAGCTGTTTTTT; CDR3aa: CASSQRLAATGELFF
v_gene: TRBV3-1/TRBV3-2; d_gene: TRBD2; abundance: -; j_gene: TRBJ2-7; CDR3nt: TGTGCCAGTCAGAGCGGGAGACCTGAATTGTCCTACGAGCAGTACTTC; CDR3aa: CASQSGRPELSYEQYF
v_gene: TRBV7-2; d_gene: TRBD1; abundance: -; j_gene: TRBJ1-6; CDR3nt: TGTGCCAGCAGCTTAGTTCAGGGGGATTCACCCCTCCACTTT; CDR3aa: CASSLVQGDSPLHF
v_gene: TRBV10-3; d_gene: TRBD1; abundance: -; j_gene: TRBJ1-2; CDR3nt: TGTGCCATCAGTGAAAGGGGGCAGGGCTATGGCTACACCTTC; CDR3aa: CAISERGQGYGYTF
v_gene: TRBV20-1; d_gene: -; abundance: -; j_gene: TRBJ2-2; CDR3nt: TGCAGTGCTAGTGGTCAGGGAGGCACCGGGGAGCTGTTTTTT; CDR3aa: CSASGQGGTGELFF
v_gene: TRBV3-1/TRBV3-2; d_gene: TRBD1; abundance: -; j_gene: TRBJ2-2; CDR3nt: TGTGCCAGCAGCCTGGGACAGGGCAACACCGGGGAGCTGTTTTTT; CDR3aa: CASSLGQGNTGELFF
v_gene: TRBV4-2; d_gene: TRBD2; abundance: -; j_gene: TRBJ2-1; CDR3nt: TGTGCCAGCAGCCAAGGTCCGCTAGCGGGAGTTCATGAGCAGTTCTTC; CDR3aa: CASSQGPLAGVHEQFF
v_gene: TRBV28; d_gene: TRBD1; abundance: -; j_gene: TRBJ1-1; CDR3nt: TGTGCCAGCAGTTCGACAGGGGGTATGAACACTGAAGCTTTCTTT; CDR3aa: CASSSTGGMNTEAFF
v_gene: TRBV5-4; d_gene: TRBD2; abundance: -; j_gene: TRBJ2-3; CDR3nt: TGTGCCAGCAGCTTGGTTATTACTAGCGGGAGCACAGATACGCAGTATTTT; CDR3aa: CASSLVITSGSTDTQYF
v_gene: TRBV19; d_gene: -; abundance: -; j_gene: TRBJ2-1; CDR3nt: TGTGCCAGTAGTATAAGCGGAGCCACAATTGAGCAGTTCTTC; CDR3aa: CASSISGATIEQFF
v_gene: TRBV12-5; d_gene: TRBD1; abundance: -; j_gene: TRBJ2-6; CDR3nt: TGTGCTAGTGGTTTGGGGCAGGGGGCGTTTGGGGCCAACGTCCTGACTTTC; CDR3aa: CASGLGQGAFGANVLTF
v_gene: TRBV3-1/TRBV3-2; d_gene: -; abundance: -; j_gene: TRBJ1-2; CDR3nt: TGTGCCAGCAGCCGGGGCGATAACTATGGCTACACCTTC; CDR3aa: CASSRGDNYGYTF